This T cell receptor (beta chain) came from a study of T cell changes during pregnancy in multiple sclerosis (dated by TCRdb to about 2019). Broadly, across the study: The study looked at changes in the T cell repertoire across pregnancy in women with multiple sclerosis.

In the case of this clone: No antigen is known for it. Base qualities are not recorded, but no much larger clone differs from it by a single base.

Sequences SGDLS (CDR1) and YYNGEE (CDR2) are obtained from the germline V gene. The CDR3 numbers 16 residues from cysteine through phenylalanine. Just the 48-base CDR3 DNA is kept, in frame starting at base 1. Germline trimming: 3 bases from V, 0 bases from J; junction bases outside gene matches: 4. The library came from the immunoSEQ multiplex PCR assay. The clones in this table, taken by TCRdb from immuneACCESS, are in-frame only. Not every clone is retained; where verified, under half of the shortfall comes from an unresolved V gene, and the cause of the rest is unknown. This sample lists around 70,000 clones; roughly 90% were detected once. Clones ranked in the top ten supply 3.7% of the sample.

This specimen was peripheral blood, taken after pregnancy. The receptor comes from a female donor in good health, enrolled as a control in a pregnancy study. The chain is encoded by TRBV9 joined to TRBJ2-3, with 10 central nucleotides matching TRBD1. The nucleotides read TGTGCCAGCAGCGGGCCGGGACAGGGGAGCACAGATACGCAGTATTTT. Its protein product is CASSGPGQGSTDTQYF.